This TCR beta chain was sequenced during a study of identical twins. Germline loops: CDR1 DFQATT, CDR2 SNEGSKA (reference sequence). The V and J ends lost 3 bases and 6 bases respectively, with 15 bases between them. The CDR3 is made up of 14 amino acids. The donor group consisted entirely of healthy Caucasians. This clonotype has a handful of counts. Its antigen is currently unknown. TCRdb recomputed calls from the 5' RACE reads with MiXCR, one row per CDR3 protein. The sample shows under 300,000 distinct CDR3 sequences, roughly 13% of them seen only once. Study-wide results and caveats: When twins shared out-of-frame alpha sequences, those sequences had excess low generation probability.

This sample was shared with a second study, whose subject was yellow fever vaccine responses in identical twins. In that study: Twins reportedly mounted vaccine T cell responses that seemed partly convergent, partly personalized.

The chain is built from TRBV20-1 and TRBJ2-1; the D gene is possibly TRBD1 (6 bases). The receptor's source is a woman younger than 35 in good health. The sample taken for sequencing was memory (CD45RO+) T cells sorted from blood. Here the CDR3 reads CSASKARGANEQFF. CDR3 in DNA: TGCAGTGCTAGTAAGGCCAGGGGAGCCAATGAGCAGTTCTTC.